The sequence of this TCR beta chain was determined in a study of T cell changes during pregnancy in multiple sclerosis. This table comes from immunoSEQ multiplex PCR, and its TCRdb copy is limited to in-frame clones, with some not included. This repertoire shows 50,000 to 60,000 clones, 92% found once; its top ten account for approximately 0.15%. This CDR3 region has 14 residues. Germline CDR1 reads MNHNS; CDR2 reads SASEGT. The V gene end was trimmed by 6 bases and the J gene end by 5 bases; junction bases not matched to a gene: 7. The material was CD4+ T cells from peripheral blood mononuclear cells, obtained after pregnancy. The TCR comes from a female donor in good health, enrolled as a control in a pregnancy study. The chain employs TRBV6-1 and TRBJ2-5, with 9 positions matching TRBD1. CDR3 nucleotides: TGTGCCAGCAGGGGGGGACAGGGTCCGGAGACCCAGTACTTC. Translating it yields CASRGGQGPETQYF.